The 2 T cell receptor beta chains listed next were all sequenced from one sample in a study of cytomegalovirus exposure and HLA in healthy donors. In the PCR, 60 Vbeta and 13 Jbeta primers were used. TCRdb's table, derived via immunoSEQ multiplex PCR, lists solely in-frame clones and lacks some. This table holds approximately 240,000 clones, roughly 90% found once. Sequenced input: PBMCs. The receptor set was obtained from a woman aged 18-29 years in good health and CMV-seronegative.

The rearrangement links TRBV15 to TRBJ2-7; 8 nucleotides align to TRBD2. Germline CDR1 reads LNHNV; CDR2 reads YYDKDF (reference sequence). CDR3 length equals 17 residues. Losses at the gene ends were 0 bases for V and 0 bases for J; bases not matched to a gene: 7. CDR3 in DNA: TGTGCCACCAGCAGAGATTTTAGCGGGGCGATCTCCTACGAGCAGTACTTC. Translating gives CATSRDFSGAISYEQYF.

The chain joins TRBV10-3 to TRBJ1-4; 9 bases line up with TRBD1. Germline V lookup: CDR1 ENHRY, CDR2 SYGVKD. The CDR3 consists of 15 residues. The ends lost 7 bases at V and 5 bases at J; junction bases unmatched: 8. The CDR3 loop is CAIKDFGTGNEKLFF. For the CDR3, the DNA is TGTGCCATCAAGGATTTCGGGACAGGGAATGAAAAACTGTTTTTT.